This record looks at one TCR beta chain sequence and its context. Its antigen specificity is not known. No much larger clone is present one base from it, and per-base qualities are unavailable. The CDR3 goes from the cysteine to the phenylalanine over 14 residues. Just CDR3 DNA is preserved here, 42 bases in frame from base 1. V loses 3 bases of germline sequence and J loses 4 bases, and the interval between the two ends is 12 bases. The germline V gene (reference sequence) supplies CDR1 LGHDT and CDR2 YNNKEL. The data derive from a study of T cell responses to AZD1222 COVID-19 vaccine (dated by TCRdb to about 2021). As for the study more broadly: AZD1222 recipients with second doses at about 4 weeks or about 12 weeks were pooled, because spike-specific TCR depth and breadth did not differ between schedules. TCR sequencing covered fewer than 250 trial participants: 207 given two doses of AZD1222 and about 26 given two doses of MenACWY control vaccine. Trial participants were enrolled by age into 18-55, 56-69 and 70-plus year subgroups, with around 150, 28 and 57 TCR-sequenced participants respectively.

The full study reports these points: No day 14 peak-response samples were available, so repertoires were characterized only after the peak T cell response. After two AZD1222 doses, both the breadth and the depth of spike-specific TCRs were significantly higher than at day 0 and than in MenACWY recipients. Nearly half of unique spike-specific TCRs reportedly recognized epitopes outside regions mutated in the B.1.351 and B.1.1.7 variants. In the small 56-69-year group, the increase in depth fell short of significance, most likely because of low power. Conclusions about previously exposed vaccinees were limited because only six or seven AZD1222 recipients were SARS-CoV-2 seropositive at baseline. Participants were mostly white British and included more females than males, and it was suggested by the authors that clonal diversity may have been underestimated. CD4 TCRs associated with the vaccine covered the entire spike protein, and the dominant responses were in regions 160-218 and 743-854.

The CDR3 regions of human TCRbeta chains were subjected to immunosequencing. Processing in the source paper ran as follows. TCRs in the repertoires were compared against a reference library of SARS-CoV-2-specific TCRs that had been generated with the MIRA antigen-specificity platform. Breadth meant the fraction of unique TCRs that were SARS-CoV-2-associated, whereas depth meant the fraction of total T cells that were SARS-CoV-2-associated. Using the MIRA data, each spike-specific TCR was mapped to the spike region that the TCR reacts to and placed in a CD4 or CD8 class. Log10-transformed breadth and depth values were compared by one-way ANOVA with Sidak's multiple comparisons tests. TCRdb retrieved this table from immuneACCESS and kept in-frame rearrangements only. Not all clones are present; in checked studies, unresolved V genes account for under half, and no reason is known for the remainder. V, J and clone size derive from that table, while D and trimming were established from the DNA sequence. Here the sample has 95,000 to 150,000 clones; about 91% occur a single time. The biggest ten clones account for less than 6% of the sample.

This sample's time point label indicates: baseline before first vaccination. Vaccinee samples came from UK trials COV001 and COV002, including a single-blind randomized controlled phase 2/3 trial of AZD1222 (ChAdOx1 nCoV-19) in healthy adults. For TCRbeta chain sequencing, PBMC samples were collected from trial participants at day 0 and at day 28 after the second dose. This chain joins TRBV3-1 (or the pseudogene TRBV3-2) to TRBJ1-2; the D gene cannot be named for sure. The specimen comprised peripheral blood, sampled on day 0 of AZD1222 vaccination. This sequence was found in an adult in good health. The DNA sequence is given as TGTGCCAGCAGCCACCATGGGCCAAGCTATGGCTACACCTTC. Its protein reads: CASSHHGPSYGYTF.